This T cell receptor beta chain was documented in a study of cytomegalovirus exposure and HLA in healthy donors. Whole-study findings and limits: Per a prior analysis, the majority of TCR beta V segments were productive roughly 87% or roughly 30% of the time. With later analysis, a missense DCLRE1C variant became linked to TCR beta V- and J-gene trimming.

V gave up 0 bases and J gave up 5 bases, with 10 bases separating them. Germline loops: CDR1 GTSNPN, CDR2 SVGIG (reference sequence). CDR3 size: 14 residues. This clone was recorded a few times. Its antigen remains unidentified. The PCR made use of 60 Vbeta and 13 Jbeta primers. TCRdb's table, derived via immunoSEQ multiplex PCR, lists solely in-frame clones and lacks some. The sample carries about 120,000 clones, approximately 70% recorded once. At the time of sampling, donors were nominally healthy, though unrecorded immune exposures were likely. This receptor was obtained from a man aged 18 to 35 in good health and CMV-seronegative. The chain joins TRBV30 to TRBJ1-4; D call uncertain. Sequencing was done on a sample of PBMCs. Here the CDR3 DNA reads TGTGCCTGGAGTGTTTTCTGGCCCAATGAAAAACTGTTTTTT. This translates into CAWSVFWPNEKLFF.